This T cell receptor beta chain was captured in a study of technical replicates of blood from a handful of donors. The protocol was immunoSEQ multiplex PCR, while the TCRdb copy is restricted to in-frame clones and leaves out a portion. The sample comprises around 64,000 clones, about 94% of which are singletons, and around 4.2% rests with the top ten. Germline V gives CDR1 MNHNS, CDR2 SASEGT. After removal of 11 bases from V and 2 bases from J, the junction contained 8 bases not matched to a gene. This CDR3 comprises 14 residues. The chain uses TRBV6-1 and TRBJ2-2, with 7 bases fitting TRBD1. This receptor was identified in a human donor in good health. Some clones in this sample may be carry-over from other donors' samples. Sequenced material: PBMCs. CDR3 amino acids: CAGTGTANTGELFF. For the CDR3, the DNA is TGTGCCGGAACCGGGACAGCTAACACCGGGGAGCTGTTTTTT.